This T cell receptor beta chain was profiled in a study of beta chain features in type 1 diabetes. Looking at the study overall: Summed over all samples, the examined sorted cells came to roughly 110,000,000. Regarding the study as a whole: There were fewer insertions and more deletions at the VDJ junctions of type 1 diabetes patients. Among all four CD4+ subsets, Type 1 diabetes patients had TCRB CDR3s that were moderately but significantly shorter. In comparison with healthy donors, patients had naive, central memory and Treg TCRB repertoires that appeared more similar.

Note on this clone: As yet, its antigen is unknown.

CDR3 length: 14 residues. Germline loops: CDR1 MDHEN, CDR2 SYDVKM. V dropped 8 bases and J dropped 0; count of bases not matched to a gene: 7. Sequenced material consisted of expressed TCRB transcripts (all of the isolated RNA was reverse transcribed). Libraries were prepared by immunoSEQ multiplex PCR; TCRdb keeps only in-frame clonotypes and omits some of them. In the table there are around 250,000 clones, roughly an eighth of which are singletons. Purity (above 95%) was reached by all sorted populations. Sequences were obtained from naive CD4+ T cells from blood. The V and J genes are TRBV28 and TRBJ2-7; the match to TRBD2 covers 7 bases. This TCR was sampled from a man aged 25 to 45 with type 1 diabetes. CDR3 residues: CASLSGGSSYEQYF. In DNA form, the CDR3 reads TGTGCCAGCCTGTCGGGCGGGAGCTCCTACGAGCAGTACTTC. The entire variable domain, with the rest obtained from reference TRBV28 and TRBJ2-7, is as follows: DVKVTQSSRYLVKRTGEKVFLECVQDMDHENMFWYRQDPGLGLRLIYFSYDVKMKEKGDIPEGYSVSREKKERFSLILESASTNQTSMYLCASLSGGSSYEQYFGPGTRLTVT.